Listed below are T cell receptor beta chains from one sample, sequenced in a study of identical twins. TCRdb reanalysed the 5' RACE reads using MiXCR and keeps one entry per CDR3 protein. This table has approximately 680,000 distinct CDR3 sequences, about 7.6% appearing once. These same data were also listed under a study on yellow fever vaccine responses in identical twins.

The sample was PBMCs. These TCRs come from a woman between 18 and 29 years old in good health. Each CDR3 is given with its conserved first and last residue. A D gene is named only where the DNA matches it firmly. A clone size is listed for some rows: how often the clone was seen (once, few, many), or a class if it is expanded.

cdr3_length	clone_size	d_call	v_call	j_call	cdr3_nt	cdr3_aa
14	few	.	TRBV13	TRBJ1-6	TGTGCCAGCAGCCTGGGGGCAGCCAATTCACCCCTCCACTTT	CASSLGAANSPLHF
13	many	.	TRBV6-1	TRBJ1-1	TGTGCCAGCCGTCTAGGCCTGAACACTGAAGCTTTCTTT	CASRLGLNTEAFF
14	few	.	TRBV28	TRBJ1-2	TGTGCCAGCAGTCCGCCAGTATTGGAGGGTGGCTACACCTTC	CASSPPVLEGGYTF
20	.	TRBD2	TRBV4-1	TRBJ2-1	TGCGCCAGCAGCCAAGATTTCGGGGGGGTAGAACCCGTCTCCGACAATGAGCAGTTCTTC	CASSQDFGGVEPVSDNEQFF
16	.	TRBD1	TRBV9	TRBJ2-1	TGTGCCAGCAGCGGGGGACAGCGAAGCTCCTACAATGAGCAGTTCTTC	CASSGGQRSSYNEQFF
14	.	TRBD2	TRBV20-1	TRBJ2-1	TGCAGTGCTAGAGAAGCGGGGAGGGGAAATGAGCAGTTCTTC	CSAREAGRGNEQFF
17	few	.	TRBV11-3	TRBJ2-1	TGTGCCAGCAGGGAAACCGGGACCCCAAAACTCTACAATGAGCAGTTCTTC	CASRETGTPKLYNEQFF
13	few	.	TRBV3-1	TRBJ2-1	TGTGCCAGCAGCCAAGAGCTGGTTTCTGAGCAGTTCTTC	CASSQELVSEQFF
16	many	.	TRBV2	TRBJ1-3	TGTGCCAGCAGTGAGTCGGACGGCCCCTCTGGAAACACCATATATTTT	CASSESDGPSGNTIYF
14	few	.	TRBV3-1	TRBJ2-3	TGTGCCAGCAGCCAAGAGGGGAGCACAGATACGCAGTATTTT	CASSQEGSTDTQYF
16	many	.	TRBV5-1	TRBJ2-2	TGCGCCAGCAGCCAACAGGGATCTACGAACACCGGGGAGCTGTTTTTT	CASSQQGSTNTGELFF
14	many	.	TRBV7-2	TRBJ1-1	TGTGCCAGCAGTCACCGTCTGAACGGGGCTGAAGCTTTCTTT	CASSHRLNGAEAFF
14	.	TRBD1	TRBV7-9	TRBJ1-6	TGTGCCAGCAGCACTGGACAGGCGGTCAGGCCCCTCCACTTT	CASSTGQAVRPLHF
17	few	.	TRBV15	TRBJ2-1	TGTGCCACCAGCAGAGCCCTCGGGACCCCCCGGGGGAATGAGCAGTTCTTC	CATSRALGTPRGNEQFF
15	few	TRBD1	TRBV18	TRBJ1-2	TGTGCCAGCTCACCGGACAGGGGCGCGGGCTATGGCTACACCTTC	CASSPDRGAGYGYTF
16	few	TRBD2	TRBV7-9	TRBJ2-1	TGTGCCAGCAGTTTACTAGCGACGAGCTCCTACAATGAGCAGTTCTTC	CASSLLATSSYNEQFF
14	few	TRBD2	TRBV20-1	TRBJ2-3	TGCAGTGCTCGAACTACGGGGGGGCCAGATACGCAGTATTTT	CSARTTGGPDTQYF
15	few	.	TRBV11-2	TRBJ1-3	TGTGCCAGCAGCCCAATGGGGGACTCTGGAAACACCATATATTTT	CASSPMGDSGNTIYF
13	many	.	TRBV7-3	TRBJ2-2	TGTGCCAGCAGCCCAGACAACACCGGGGAGCTGTTTTTT	CASSPDNTGELFF
15	few	TRBD1	TRBV20-1	TRBJ1-5	TGCAGTGCTAGAGGCCGGGACAGGGCGAATCAGCCCCAGCATTTT	CSARGRDRANQPQHF
17	.	.	TRBV13	TRBJ1-2	TGTGCCAGCACCCTAGGACCGACCGGCGCCACTAACTATGGCTACACCTTC	CASTLGPTGATNYGYTF
14	.	.	TRBV20-1	TRBJ2-3	TGCAGTGCCTTACATCCAGGGAAACAAGATACGCAGTATTTT	CSALHPGKQDTQYF
15	many	.	TRBV6-1	TRBJ2-1	TGTGCCAGCTGGGCTAGCGCCCTGTTCTACAATGAGCAGTTCTTC	CASWASALFYNEQFF
12	many	.	TRBV12-3/TRBV12-4	TRBJ2-1	TGTGCCAGCAGTCTGAACGGAGATGAGCAGTTCTTC	CASSLNGDEQFF
15	few	.	TRBV25-1	TRBJ2-5	TGTGCCAGCAGTGAAGTTCGGCTATTCCAAGAGACCCAGTACTTC	CASSEVRLFQETQYF